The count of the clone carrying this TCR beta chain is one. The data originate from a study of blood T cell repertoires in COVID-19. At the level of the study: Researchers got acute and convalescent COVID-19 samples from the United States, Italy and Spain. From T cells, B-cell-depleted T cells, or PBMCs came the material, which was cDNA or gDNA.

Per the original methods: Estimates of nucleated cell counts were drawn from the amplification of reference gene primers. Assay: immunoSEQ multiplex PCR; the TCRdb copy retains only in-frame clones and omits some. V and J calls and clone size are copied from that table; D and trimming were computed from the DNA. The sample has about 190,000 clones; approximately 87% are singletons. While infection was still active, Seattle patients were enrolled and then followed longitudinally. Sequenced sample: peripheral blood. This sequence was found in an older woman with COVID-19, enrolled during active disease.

CDR3 sequence (DNA): TGTGCCAGCACCCCAAGGGGCCACTCTCTGATGAGTAATGAAAAACTGTTTTTT. This gives the protein CASTPRGHSLMSNEKLFF. The chain links TRBV27 to TRBJ1-4, with D possibly being TRBD1 (5 bases). Trimming left V 7 bases short and J 4 bases short, with 25 bases between. The CDR3 totals 18 residues. Per germline, CDR1 MNHEY and CDR2 SMNVEV (reference sequence). Full variable domain (remainder filled in from reference TRBV27 and TRBJ1-4): EAQVTQNPRYLITVTGKKLTVTCSQNMNHEYMSWYRQDPGLGLRQIYYSMNVEVTDKGDVPEGYKVSRKEKRNFPLILESPSPNQTSLYFCASTPRGHSLMSNEKLFFGSGTQLSVL.